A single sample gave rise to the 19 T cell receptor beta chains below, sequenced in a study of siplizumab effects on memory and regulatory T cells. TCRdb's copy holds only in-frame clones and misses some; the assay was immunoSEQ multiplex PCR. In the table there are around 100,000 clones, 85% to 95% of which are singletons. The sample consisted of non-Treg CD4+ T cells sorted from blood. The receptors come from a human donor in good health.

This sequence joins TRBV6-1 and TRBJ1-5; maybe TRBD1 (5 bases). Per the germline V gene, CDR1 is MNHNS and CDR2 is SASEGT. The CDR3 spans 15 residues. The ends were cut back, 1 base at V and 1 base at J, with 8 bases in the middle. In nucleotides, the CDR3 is TGTGCCAGCAGTGAAGGCAGGGCCAGCAATCAGCCCCAGCATTTT. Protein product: CASSEGRASNQPQHF.

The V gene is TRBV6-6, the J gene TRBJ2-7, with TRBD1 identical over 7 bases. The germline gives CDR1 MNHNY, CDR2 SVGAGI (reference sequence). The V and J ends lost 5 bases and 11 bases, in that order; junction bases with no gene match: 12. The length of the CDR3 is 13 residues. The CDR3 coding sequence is TGTGCCAGCAGTCAAGGGACAGACAGGATGAAGTACTTC. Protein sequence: CASSQGTDRMKYF.

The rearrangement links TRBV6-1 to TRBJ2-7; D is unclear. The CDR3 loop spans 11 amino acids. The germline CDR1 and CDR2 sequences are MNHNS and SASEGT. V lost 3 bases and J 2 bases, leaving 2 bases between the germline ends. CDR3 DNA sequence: TGTGCCAGCAGTGATCCCTACGAGCAGTACTTC. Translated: CASSDPYEQYF.

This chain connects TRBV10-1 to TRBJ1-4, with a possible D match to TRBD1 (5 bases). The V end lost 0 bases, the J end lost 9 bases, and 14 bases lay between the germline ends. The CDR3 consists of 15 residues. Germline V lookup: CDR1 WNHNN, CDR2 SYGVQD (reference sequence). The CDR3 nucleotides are TGCGCCAGCAGTGAGTCGAACCCCAGGGTGAAAAAACTGTTTTTT. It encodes CASSESNPRVKKLFF.

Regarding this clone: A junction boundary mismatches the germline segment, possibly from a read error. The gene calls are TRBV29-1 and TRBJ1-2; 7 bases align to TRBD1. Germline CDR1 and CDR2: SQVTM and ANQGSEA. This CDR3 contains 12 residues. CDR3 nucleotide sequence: TGCTGCGTAGGGGAGGGGGCTTGGGGCTACACCTTC. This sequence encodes CCVGEGAWGYTF.

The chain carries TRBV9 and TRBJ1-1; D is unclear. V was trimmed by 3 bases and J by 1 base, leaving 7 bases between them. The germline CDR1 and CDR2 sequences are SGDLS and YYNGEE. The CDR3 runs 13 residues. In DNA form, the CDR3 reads TGTGCCAGCAGCGCAGGCAGGAACACTGAAGCTTTCTTT. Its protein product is CASSAGRNTEAFF.

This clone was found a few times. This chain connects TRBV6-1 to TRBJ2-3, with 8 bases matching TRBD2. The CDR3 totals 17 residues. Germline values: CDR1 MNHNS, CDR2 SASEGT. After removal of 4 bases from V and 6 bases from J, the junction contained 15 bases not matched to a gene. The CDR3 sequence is CASSGPYQREWDDTQYF. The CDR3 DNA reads TGTGCCAGCAGTGGACCTTACCAGCGGGAGTGGGATGATACGCAGTATTTT.

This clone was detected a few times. CDR3 coding DNA: TGCGCCAGCAGCCATGGTGGGGTGGTCAAGGAAAAACTGTTTTTT. This sequence encodes CASSHGGVVKEKLFF. The V gene is TRBV4-1, the J gene TRBJ1-4, with D uncertain. CDR3 length: 15 amino acids. Germline CDR1 reads MGHRA; CDR2 reads YSYEKL. V lost 3 bases, J lost 8 bases, and 16 bases lay in between.

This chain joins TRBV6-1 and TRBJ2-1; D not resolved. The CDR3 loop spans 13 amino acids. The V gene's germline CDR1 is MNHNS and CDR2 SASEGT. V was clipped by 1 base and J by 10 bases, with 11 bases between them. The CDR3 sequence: CASSEGTVSEQFF. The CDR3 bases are TGTGCCAGCAGTGAAGGGACCGTCTCCGAGCAGTTCTTC.

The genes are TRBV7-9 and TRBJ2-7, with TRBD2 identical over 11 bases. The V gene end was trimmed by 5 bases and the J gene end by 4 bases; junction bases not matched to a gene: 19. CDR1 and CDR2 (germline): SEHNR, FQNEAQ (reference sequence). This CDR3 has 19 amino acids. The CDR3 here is CASSLTGVSGRAPRYEQYF. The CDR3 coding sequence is TGTGCCAGCAGCCTTACGGGAGTTAGCGGGAGGGCCCCTCGGTACGAGCAGTACTTC.

The CDR3 loop reads CASSLMAGELFF. For the CDR3, the DNA is TGTGCCAGCAGCTTAATGGCCGGGGAGCTGTTTTTT. The genes are TRBV7-9 and TRBJ2-2; no reliable D call. V lost 2 bases, J lost 6 bases, and 4 bases lay in between. The CDR3 contains 12 residues. Germline assignment: CDR1 SEHNR and CDR2 FQNEAQ (reference sequence).

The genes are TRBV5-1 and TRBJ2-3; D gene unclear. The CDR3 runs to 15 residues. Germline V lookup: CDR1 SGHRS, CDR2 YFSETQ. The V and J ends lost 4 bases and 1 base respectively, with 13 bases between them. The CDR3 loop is CASSQAAGGTDTQYF. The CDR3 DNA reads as TGCGCCAGCAGCCAAGCAGCCGGAGGCACAGATACGCAGTATTTT.

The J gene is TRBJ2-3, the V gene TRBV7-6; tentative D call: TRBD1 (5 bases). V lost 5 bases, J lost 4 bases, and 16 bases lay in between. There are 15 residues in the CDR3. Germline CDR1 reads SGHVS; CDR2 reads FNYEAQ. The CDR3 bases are TGTGCCAGCAGCCCAGGTACAGGCCGAGCAGATACGCAGTATTTT. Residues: CASSPGTGRADTQYF.

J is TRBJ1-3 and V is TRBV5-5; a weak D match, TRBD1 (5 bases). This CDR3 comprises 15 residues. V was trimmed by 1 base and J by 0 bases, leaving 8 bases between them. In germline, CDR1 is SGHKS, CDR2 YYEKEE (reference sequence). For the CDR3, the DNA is TGTGCCAGCAGCTTGCAGGGATACTCTGGAAACACCATATATTTT. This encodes CASSLQGYSGNTIYF.

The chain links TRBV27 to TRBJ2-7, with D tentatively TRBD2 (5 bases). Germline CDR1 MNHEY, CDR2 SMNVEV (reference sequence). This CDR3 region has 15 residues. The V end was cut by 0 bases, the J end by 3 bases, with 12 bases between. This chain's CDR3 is CASSLSVARNYEQYF. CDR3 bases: TGTGCCAGCAGTTTATCGGTAGCGCGCAACTACGAGCAGTACTTC.

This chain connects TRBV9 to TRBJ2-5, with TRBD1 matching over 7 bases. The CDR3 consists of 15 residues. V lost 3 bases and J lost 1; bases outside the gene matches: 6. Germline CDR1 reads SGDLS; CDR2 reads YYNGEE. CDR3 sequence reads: CASSAADRVQETQYF. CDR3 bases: TGTGCCAGCAGCGCGGCCGACAGGGTCCAAGAGACCCAGTACTTC.

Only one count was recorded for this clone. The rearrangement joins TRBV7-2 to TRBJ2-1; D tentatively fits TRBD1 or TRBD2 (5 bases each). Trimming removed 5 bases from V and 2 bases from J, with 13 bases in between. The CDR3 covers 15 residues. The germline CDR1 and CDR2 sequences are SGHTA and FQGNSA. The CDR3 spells CASSPFGTAYNEQFF. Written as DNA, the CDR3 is TGTGCCAGCAGCCCCTTCGGGACCGCCTACAATGAGCAGTTCTTC. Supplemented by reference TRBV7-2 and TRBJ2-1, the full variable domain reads GAGVSQSPSNKVTEKGKDVELRCDPISGHTALYWYRQSLGQGLEFLIYFQGNSAPDKSGLPSDRFSAERTGGSVSTLTIQRTQQEDSAVYLCASSPFGTAYNEQFFGPGTRLTVL.

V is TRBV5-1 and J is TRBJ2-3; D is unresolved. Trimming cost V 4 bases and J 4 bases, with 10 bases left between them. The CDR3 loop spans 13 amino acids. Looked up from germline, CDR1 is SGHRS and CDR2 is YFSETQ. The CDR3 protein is CASSGSGADTQYF. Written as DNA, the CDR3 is TGCGCCAGCAGCGGCTCAGGCGCAGATACGCAGTATTTT.

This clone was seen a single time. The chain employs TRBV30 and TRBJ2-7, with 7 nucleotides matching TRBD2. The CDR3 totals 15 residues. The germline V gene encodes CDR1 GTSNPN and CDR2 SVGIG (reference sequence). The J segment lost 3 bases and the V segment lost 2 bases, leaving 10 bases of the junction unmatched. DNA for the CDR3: TGTGCCTGGAGTTTTATCGGGACTAACATCTACGAGCAGTACTTC. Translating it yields CAWSFIGTNIYEQYF.